Below, 27 T cell receptor beta chains from the same sample are listed, as sequenced in a study of T cell responses to AZD1222 COVID-19 vaccine. Profiled with immunoSEQ multiplex PCR; TCRdb holds only in-frame clones, not every one. This table has 100,000 to 150,000 clones, over 75% appearing once. The sample was peripheral blood, taken on day 0 of AZD1222 vaccination. These receptors were obtained from an adult in good health.

The rearrangement joins TRBV5-1 to TRBJ2-4; tentatively, D is TRBD1 or TRBD2 (5 bases each). Trimming took off 8 bases at V and 0 bases at J, with 21 bases between the two ends. CDR1 and CDR2 (germline): SGHRS, YFSETQ. The CDR3 length is 17 residues. CDR3 nucleotide sequence: TGCGCCAGTGCTTCGGGGCTCATTGTTCTAGCCAAAAACATTCAGTACTTC. The encoded protein is CASASGLIVLAKNIQYF.

The V and J genes are TRBV27 and TRBJ1-5; TRBD1 matches at 8 bases. The CDR3 contains 14 residues. CDR1 is MNHEY and CDR2 is SMNVEV in the germline V gene (reference sequence). J gave up 2 bases and V 6 bases, and 3 bases lay outside the gene matches. The DNA of the CDR3 is TGTGCCAGCAGCGGGACAGGAGGCAATCAGCCCCAGCATTTT. It codes for CASSGTGGNQPQHF.

As to this clone: Other nucleotide sequences from this sample produce the same CDR3. The chain joins TRBV28 to TRBJ2-7; D unresolved. This CDR3 contains 13 residues. Trimming stripped 8 bases from V and 1 base from J, with 12 bases between. Germline values: CDR1 MDHEN, CDR2 SYDVKM. The CDR3 DNA is TGTGCCAGCCGCCCCGGACCATCCTACGAGCAGTACTTC. Translated: CASRPGPSYEQYF.

The chain joins TRBV6-4 to TRBJ1-5; 8 nucleotides line up with TRBD1. The germline CDR1 and CDR2 sequences are MRHNA and SNTAGT. This CDR3 contains 16 residues. The J segment lost 0 bases and the V segment lost 0 bases, leaving 1 base of the junction unmatched. The CDR3 region is CASSDSTGVSNQPQHF. CDR3 in DNA: TGTGCCAGCAGTGACTCGACAGGGGTTAGCAATCAGCCCCAGCATTTT.

The genes are TRBV27 and TRBJ2-5, with D unresolved. The germline V and J ends were trimmed by 3 bases and 3 bases, with 8 bases remaining between them. The CDR3 runs 13 residues. Germline assignment: CDR1 MNHEY and CDR2 SMNVEV (reference sequence). The CDR3 DNA is TGTGCCAGCAGTTTCCAGTGGAAAGAGACCCAGTACTTC. The encoded protein is CASSFQWKETQYF.

This rearrangement joins TRBV3-1 (or the pseudogene TRBV3-2) to TRBJ2-3; D is uncertain. With 0 bases removed from V and 3 bases from J, the gap between germline ends came to 7 bases. Per the germline V gene, CDR1 is LGHDT and CDR2 is YNNKEL (reference sequence). The CDR3 runs to 14 residues. This chain's CDR3 is CASSQDIGTDTQYF. Written as DNA, the CDR3 is TGTGCCAGCAGCCAAGATATAGGGACAGATACGCAGTATTTT.

The gene calls are TRBV6-2 or TRBV6-3 and TRBJ1-2; D is possibly TRBD1 (5 bases). The CDR3 spans 14 residues. The V end was cut by 6 bases, the J end by 0 bases, with 11 bases between. The germline gives CDR1 MNHEY, CDR2 SVGEGT. The CDR3 reads CASSPWGANYGYTF. CDR3 in DNA: TGTGCCAGCAGCCCCTGGGGGGCTAACTATGGCTACACCTTC.

The rearrangement joins TRBV7-9 to TRBJ2-7; a weak D match, TRBD1 (5 bases). The CDR3 length is 15 residues. Germline V lookup: CDR1 SEHNR, CDR2 FQNEAQ (reference sequence). The germline V and J ends were trimmed by 4 bases and 0 bases, with 13 bases remaining between them. CDR3 nucleotide sequence: TGTGCCAGCAGCTCTCGTGACAGAAGCTCCTACGAGCAGTACTTC. This codes for CASSSRDRSSYEQYF.

The genes are TRBV11-2 and TRBJ2-3; D gene unclear. From germline, CDR1 is SGHAT and CDR2 FQNNGV. The CDR3 spans 10 residues. With 10 bases removed from V and 8 bases from J, the gap between germline ends came to 10 bases. CDR3 sequence reads: CATLSSTQYF. As DNA, the CDR3 is TGTGCCACCCTCTCCAGTACGCAGTATTTT.

The genes are TRBV6-5 and TRBJ1-2; the match to TRBD1 covers 7 bases. V lost 6 bases, J lost 3 bases, and 10 bases stayed unmatched. The CDR3 extends over 15 amino acids. From germline, CDR1 is MNHEY and CDR2 SVGAGI. The CDR3 region is CASRARGRTDYGYTF. As DNA, the CDR3 is TGTGCCAGCAGAGCAAGGGGGCGGACGGACTATGGCTACACCTTC.

This chain links TRBV7-2 with TRBJ1-2; D call uncertain. V was shortened by 1 base and J by 4 bases, with 7 bases between the two germline ends. The germline gives CDR1 SGHTA, CDR2 FQGNSA. This CDR3 region has 13 residues. CDR3 sequence (DNA): TGTGCCAGCAGCTTAGACGGACCCTATGGCTACACCTTC. Translating gives CASSLDGPYGYTF.

CDR3 protein: CASSLGLTHPVATNEKLFF. The CDR3, as DNA: TGTGCCAGCAGCTTAGGGTTAACACACCCAGTTGCAACTAATGAAAAACTGTTTTTT. This chain connects TRBV5-6 to TRBJ1-4; D is uncertain. The V end was cut by 2 bases, the J end by 0 bases, with 20 bases between. Per the germline V gene, CDR1 is SGHDT and CDR2 is YYEEEE. The CDR3 spans 19 residues.

J is TRBJ1-2 and V is TRBV7-9; TRBD1 agrees at 7 bases. The V gene's germline CDR1 is SEHNR and CDR2 FQNEAQ (reference sequence). V was pared by 4 bases and J by 2 bases, with 4 bases of the junction left unmatched. The CDR3 loop spans 14 amino acids. The DNA for the CDR3 is TGTGCCAGCAGCTCAGGACAGGAAAACTATGGCTACACCTTC. The encoded protein is CASSSGQENYGYTF. The full variable domain, in which reference TRBV7-9 and TRBJ1-2 provide the parts outside the CDR3, is DTGVSQNPRHKITKRGQNVTFRCDPISEHNRLYWYRQTLGQGPEFLTYFQNEAQLEKSRLLSDRFSAERPKGSFSTLEIQRTEQGDSAMYLCASSSGQENYGYTFGSGTRLTVV.

Here the CDR3 DNA reads TGTGCCACCCTTGCCTTGGGAGGGGAGCTGTTTTTT. This encodes CATLALGGELFF. The V call is TRBV5-4, the J call TRBJ2-2; D gene uncertain. CDR3 length: 12 residues. Germline V gene data show CDR1 as SGHNT and CDR2 as YYREEE (reference sequence). V was cut by 9 bases and J by 8 bases, with 14 bases left in between. The full variable domain, rest sourced from reference TRBV5-4 and TRBJ2-2, is ETGVTQSPTHLIKTRGQQVTLRCSSQSGHNTVSWYQQALGQGPQFIFQYYREEENGRGNFPPRFSGLQFPNYSSELNVNALELDDSALYLCATLALGGELFFGEGSRLTVL.

V usage is TRBV10-1 and J usage is TRBJ1-6; no reliable D call. Trimming removed 3 bases from V and 7 bases from J, with 10 bases in between. Looked up from germline, CDR1 is WNHNN and CDR2 is SYGVQD (reference sequence). The CDR3 covers 14 residues. The CDR3 protein is CASSEGRPNSPLHF. CDR3 DNA sequence: TGCGCCAGCAGTGAAGGACGACCCAATTCACCCCTCCACTTT.

The CDR3: CAWSAGLSTDTQYF. CDR3 DNA sequence: TGTGCCTGGAGCGCCGGCCTCTCCACAGATACGCAGTATTTT. The rearrangement links TRBV30 to TRBJ2-3; D gene ambiguous. The CDR3 is 14 residues long. V was clipped by 3 bases and J by 2 bases, with 12 bases between them. Germline CDR1 is GTSNPN and CDR2 is SVGIG (reference sequence). Full variable domain (outside the CDR3, taken from reference TRBV30 and TRBJ2-3): SQTIHQWPATLVQPVGSPLSLECTVEGTSNPNLYWYRQAAGRGLQLLFYSVGIGQISSEVPQNLSASRPQDRQFILSSKKLLLSDSGFYLCAWSAGLSTDTQYFGPGTRLTVL.

The genes are TRBV7-9 and TRBJ2-7, with 9 bases aligning to TRBD1. CDR1 and CDR2 (germline): SEHNR, FQNEAQ (reference sequence). The CDR3 runs 14 residues. With 3 bases clipped from V and 4 bases from J, the junction kept 4 bases outside the gene matches. This CDR3 is CASSLSGQGYEQYF. Written as DNA, the CDR3 is TGTGCCAGCAGCTTGTCGGGACAGGGATACGAGCAGTACTTC. Complete variable domain (other parts from reference TRBV7-9 and TRBJ2-7): DTGVSQNPRHKITKRGQNVTFRCDPISEHNRLYWYRQTLGQGPEFLTYFQNEAQLEKSRLLSDRFSAERPKGSFSTLEIQRTEQGDSAMYLCASSLSGQGYEQYFGPGTRLTVT.

The rearrangement uses TRBV30 and TRBJ2-7; 7 bases line up with TRBD2. This CDR3 is built from 11 residues. The germline gives CDR1 GTSNPN, CDR2 SVGIG (reference sequence). J lost 6 bases, V lost 5 bases, and 4 bases had no gene match. The CDR3 bases are TGTGCCTGGCGGGGGGAGGGCGAGCAGTACTTC. This sequence encodes CAWRGEGEQYF.

Only one count was recorded for this clone. The gene calls are TRBV11-3 and TRBJ1-3; D unresolved. This CDR3 region has 18 residues. In germline, CDR1 is SGHNT, CDR2 YENEEA. Between the trimmed V and J ends, which lost 3 bases and 4 bases, there was a span of 22 bases. The CDR3 reads CASSLTPRASRSGNTIYF. Written as DNA, the CDR3 is TGTGCCAGCAGCTTGACGCCCCGGGCCTCAAGGTCCGGAAACACCATATATTTT.

The gene calls are TRBV10-3 and TRBJ1-2; TRBD1 agrees at 8 bases. The CDR3 sequence is 14 residues long. The germline gives CDR1 ENHRY, CDR2 SYGVKD. Trimming at V came to 2 bases and at J to 4 bases, leaving 3 bases not matched to a gene. The CDR3 is CAISEETGAYGYTF. Written as DNA, the CDR3 is TGTGCCATCAGTGAGGAGACAGGGGCCTATGGCTACACCTTC.

In its sample, this clone was seen a few times. The chain uses TRBV10-3 and TRBJ2-2, with no clear D. The CDR3 is 13 amino acids. Germline CDR1 and CDR2: ENHRY and SYGVKD. The V end lost 2 bases, the J end lost 3 bases, and 4 bases lay between the germline ends. The CDR3: CAISERDTGELFF. DNA of the CDR3: TGTGCCATCAGTGAGCGGGACACCGGGGAGCTGTTTTTT.

The chain recombines TRBV2 with TRBJ2-5; no definite D call. Germline CDR1 reads SNHLY; CDR2 reads FYNNEI. The V end lost 7 bases, the J end lost 0 bases, and 12 bases lay between the germline ends. The CDR3 is 14 residues long. CDR3 nucleotide sequence: TGTGCCAGCACGCTCGAGCGAAACCAAGAGACCCAGTACTTC. Translation: CASTLERNQETQYF.

The rearrangement links TRBV29-1 to TRBJ1-2; TRBD1 matches at 12 bases. The CDR3 is made up of 18 amino acids. From germline, CDR1 is SQVTM and CDR2 ANQGSEA. The V segment lost 0 bases and the J segment 4 bases; nucleotides outside the gene matches: 12. This chain's CDR3 is CSVEDKGTGGIGGYGYTF. Here the CDR3 DNA reads TGCAGCGTTGAAGATAAAGGGACAGGGGGCATTGGCGGCTATGGCTACACCTTC.

The chain uses TRBV18 and TRBJ2-6; perhaps TRBD1 as D (6 bases). CDR1 is KGHSH and CDR2 is LQKENI in the germline V gene. Trimming cost V 6 bases and J 0 bases, with 9 bases left between them. This CDR3 has 15 amino acids. In nucleotides, the CDR3 is TGTGCCAGCTCCACAGGGATCTCTGGGGCCAACGTCCTGACTTTC. It codes for CASSTGISGANVLTF.

The J gene is TRBJ2-2, the V gene TRBV7-6; a weak D match, TRBD1 (6 bases). Deletions cut 5 bases from V and 5 bases from J, with 15 bases between. There are 15 residues in the CDR3. Germline CDR1 is SGHVS and CDR2 is FNYEAQ. CDR3 protein: CASSPMITGTGELFF. The CDR3 DNA sequence: TGTGCCAGCAGCCCAATGATAACAGGGACCGGGGAGCTGTTTTTT.

V gene TRBV6-5 combines with J gene TRBJ1-2, with 8 nucleotides matching TRBD1. The CDR3 totals 13 residues. The germline gives CDR1 MNHEY, CDR2 SVGAGI. Trimming cost V 6 bases and J 5 bases; bases outside gene matches: 5. In nucleotides, the CDR3 is TGTGCCAGCAGGGACAGGGTGGGTTATGGCTACACCTTC. The encoded protein is CASRDRVGYGYTF.

This chain joins TRBV6-5 and TRBJ1-2; TRBD1 is a possible D gene (6 bases). Germline assignment: CDR1 MNHEY and CDR2 SVGAGI. V gave up 0 bases and J gave up 4 bases, with 12 bases separating them. The CDR3 has 15 residues. In DNA, the CDR3 is TGTGCCAGCAGTTACTCCAGGGGAACAGGCTATGGCTACACCTTC. It specifies CASSYSRGTGYGYTF.